One sample yielded the 31 T cell receptor beta chains listed below, sequenced in a study of CXCR4 blockade with PD-1 therapy in pancreatic cancer. Sequencing used immunoSEQ multiplex PCR; TCRdb keeps in-frame clones, though not all of them. The table lists over 7,500 clones, under 60% of them singletons, with approximately 7.2% in the top ten. The sample taken for sequencing was tumor tissue. The source is a human donor with pancreatic ductal adenocarcinoma.

A single count supports this clone. This rearrangement joins TRBV5-1 to TRBJ2-3, with TRBD2 matching 13 bases. CDR1 SGHRS and CDR2 YFSETQ come from the germline V gene. The CDR3 sequence is 17 residues long. The V gene end was trimmed by 3 bases and the J gene end by 2 bases; junction bases not matched to a gene: 6. This chain's CDR3 is CASSSGLAGVLTDTQYF. DNA of the CDR3: TGCGCCAGCAGCTCTGGACTAGCGGGGGTTCTCACAGATACGCAGTATTTT.

This clone is medium-sized. The chain is built from TRBV11-3 and TRBJ2-5, with TRBD2 matching over 11 bases. Germline CDR1 and CDR2: SGHNT and YENEEA. V gave up 4 bases and J gave up 5 bases; unmatched junction bases: 9. The CDR3 spans 16 residues. For the CDR3, the DNA is TGTGCCAGCAGCTACCTAGCGGGAGGAGTCTTGGAGACCCAGTACTTC. This sequence encodes CASSYLAGGVLETQYF.

This clone was seen more than once but under ten times. The chain combines TRBV27 with TRBJ2-5; D call uncertain. Trimming pared 0 bases from V and 5 bases from J, leaving 4 bases between. The CDR3 runs to 12 residues. Per the germline V gene, CDR1 is MNHEY and CDR2 is SMNVEV (reference sequence). CDR3 sequence (DNA): TGTGCCAGCAGTTTATCCGGTGAGACCCAGTACTTC. Protein sequence: CASSLSGETQYF.

The chain links TRBV30 to TRBJ2-3; 9 bases agree with TRBD2. The CDR3 has 18 residues. The V segment lost 2 bases and the J segment 0 bases; nucleotides outside the gene matches: 12. From germline, CDR1 is GTSNPN and CDR2 SVGIG (reference sequence). The CDR3 DNA reads TGTGCCTGGAGTCAGCGGGGGGCCAGAATTCGGAGCACAGATACGCAGTATTTT. Translation: CAWSQRGARIRSTDTQYF.

The V call is TRBV28, the J call TRBJ2-1; D is perhaps TRBD2 (5 bases). Per the germline V gene, CDR1 is MDHEN and CDR2 is SYDVKM. Trimming removed 5 bases at V and 1 base at J, with 12 bases between. The CDR3 spans 15 residues. The CDR3 loop is CASSPGSGSYNEQFF. The CDR3 nucleotides read TGTGCCAGCAGTCCGGGAAGTGGGTCCTACAATGAGCAGTTCTTC.

The chain couples TRBV5-1 to TRBJ1-3; tentatively, D is TRBD1 (5 bases). CDR3 length equals 16 residues. Germline V gene lookup returns CDR1 SGHRS and CDR2 YFSETQ. Between the trimmed V and J ends, which lost 2 bases and 3 bases, there was a span of 15 bases. The CDR3 region is CASSLTGRAGGNTIYF. CDR3 nucleotide sequence: TGCGCCAGCAGCTTAACAGGCCGAGCTGGTGGAAACACCATATATTTT.

The chain recombines TRBV6-8 with TRBJ2-7; 8 bases are a match to TRBD2. Trimming removed 11 bases from V and 3 bases from J; junction bases left unmatched: 9. Germline values: CDR1 MNHGY, CDR2 SAAAGT. CDR3 size: 13 residues. CDR3 amino acids: CAAGGRGSYEQYF. The CDR3, as DNA: TGTGCCGCGGGGGGCAGGGGCAGCTACGAGCAGTACTTC.

This chain links TRBV9 with TRBJ2-3; TRBD2 matches 10 bases. Looked up from germline, CDR1 is SGDLS and CDR2 is YYNGEE. Trimming took 0 bases from V and 6 from J; bases not matched to a gene: 4. The CDR3 has 15 amino acids. CDR3 sequence reads: CASSVELAGMDTQYF. The CDR3 DNA is TGTGCCAGCAGCGTAGAACTAGCGGGAATGGATACGCAGTATTTT.

This chain uses TRBV6-8 with TRBJ1-4; D call uncertain. The CDR3 contains 14 residues. Germline-derived CDR1 and CDR2 are MNHGY and SAAAGT. Trimming cost V 4 bases and J 8 bases, with 14 bases left between them. The CDR3 is CASSSGDSSEKLFF. CDR3 DNA: TGTGCCAGCAGTTCCGGGGATAGTAGCGAAAAACTGTTTTTT.

The V gene is TRBV29-1, the J gene TRBJ2-7, with 7 bases that match TRBD2. Per the germline V gene, CDR1 is SQVTM and CDR2 is ANQGSEA. Trimming cost V 6 bases and J 3 bases; bases outside gene matches: 14. The length of the CDR3 is 15 residues. The CDR3 bases are TGCAGCGTGGGGCTGGGGGGGACCACCGACTACGAGCAGTACTTC. Amino acids: CSVGLGGTTDYEQYF.

V usage is TRBV9 and J usage is TRBJ2-5; 8 bases align to TRBD2. After removal of 0 bases from V and 3 bases from J, the junction contained 7 bases not matched to a gene. Germline V gene lookup returns CDR1 SGDLS and CDR2 YYNGEE. This CDR3 contains 16 residues. The CDR3 reads CASSVAQGSGEETQYF. The CDR3 nucleotides read TGTGCCAGCAGCGTAGCCCAGGGTAGCGGGGAAGAGACCCAGTACTTC.

The chain links TRBV19 to TRBJ1-4, with 7 bases that match TRBD1. Germline assignment: CDR1 LNHDA and CDR2 SQIVND (reference sequence). The length of the CDR3 is 16 residues. V shed 5 bases, J shed 5 bases, and the junction held 11 bases outside the gene matches. The CDR3 sequence: CASSPLQGRDNEKLFF. CDR3 nucleotide sequence: TGTGCCAGTAGTCCCTTACAGGGGAGAGACAATGAAAAACTGTTTTTT.

This rearrangement joins TRBV1 to TRBJ1-6; the table's D call of TRBD1 was not tested on the DNA. TRBV1 is given as a pseudogene. The length of the CDR3 is 16 residues. CDR3 amino acids: CASSQSQGSYNSPLHF. CDR3 DNA: TGCGCCAGCAGCCAATCGCAGGGCTCCTATAATTCACCCCTCCACTTT.

This clone came up a few times. The chain uses TRBV6-8 and TRBJ1-1; the D gene is possibly TRBD1 (5 bases). The CDR3 runs 17 residues. Trimming removed 3 bases at V and 8 bases at J, with 25 bases between. Germline CDR1 MNHGY, CDR2 SAAAGT. The CDR3 coding sequence is TGTGCCAGCAGTTATAGGGGAACCGGGTTCGGGAAATTCGAAGCTTTCTTT. It specifies CASSYRGTGFGKFEAFF.

The CDR3 DNA reads TGTGCCAGCAGATCGTTATCGACAGGGCGATTGACTGAAGCTTTCTTT. Its protein product is CASRSLSTGRLTEAFF. The chain carries TRBV11-3 and TRBJ1-1; TRBD1 matches at 7 bases. CDR1 is SGHNT, CDR2 YENEEA, per germline. With V trimmed by 6 bases and J by 5 bases, 15 bases remained unmatched. This CDR3 spans 16 amino acids.

This clone was recorded a few times. The chain has TRBV30 and TRBJ2-6; 7 nucleotides agree with TRBD1. After removal of 2 bases from V and 2 bases from J, the junction contained 3 bases not matched to a gene. This CDR3 comprises 15 residues. Looked up from germline, CDR1 is GTSNPN and CDR2 is SVGIG (reference sequence). The chain's CDR3 is CAWSKTGAGANVLTF. The CDR3 DNA is TGTGCCTGGAGTAAAACAGGGGCTGGGGCCAACGTCCTGACTTTC.

The sample holds a few counts of this clone. The chain carries TRBV4-1 and TRBJ1-5, with D perhaps matching TRBD1 (6 bases). Trimming left V 0 bases short and J 2 bases short, with 14 bases between. CDR3 length: 17 residues. CDR1 MGHRA and CDR2 YSYEKL come from the germline V gene. The CDR3 nucleotides are TGCGCCAGCAGCCAAGAGCGCCTCAGGGGAGGCAATCAGCCCCAGCATTTT. Protein sequence: CASSQERLRGGNQPQHF.

The chain carries TRBV19 and TRBJ1-2; tentatively, D is TRBD1 (5 bases). Germline V lookup: CDR1 LNHDA, CDR2 SQIVND (reference sequence). CDR3 size: 14 residues. V was clipped by 3 bases and J by 4 bases, with 12 bases between them. Here the CDR3 DNA reads TGTGCCAGTAGTATCCAGTGGGGACGCTATGGCTACACCTTC. Translated: CASSIQWGRYGYTF.

This chain connects TRBV6-4 to TRBJ2-7, with D possibly TRBD2 on 5 matching bases. V lost 3 bases to trimming and J lost 7 bases, with 22 bases between them. Germline lookup yields CDR1 MRHNA and CDR2 SNTAGT. The CDR3 loop spans 16 amino acids. The CDR3 bases are TGTGCCAGCAGTGAAAGTTTCTCGGGGATTCCCCAAGAGCAGTACTTC. This translates into CASSESFSGIPQEQYF.

The V call is TRBV28, the J call TRBJ2-1; unclear D gene. V lost 5 bases and J lost 8, with 10 bases in between. This CDR3 contains 12 residues. Germline CDR1 MDHEN, CDR2 SYDVKM. The CDR3 region is CASSQFTYEQFF. In DNA form, the CDR3 reads TGTGCCAGCAGTCAATTTACTTATGAGCAGTTCTTC. Using reference TRBV28 and TRBJ2-1 for the parts outside the CDR3, the full variable domain is DVKVTQSSRYLVKRTGEKVFLECVQDMDHENMFWYRQDPGLGLRLIYFSYDVKMKEKGDIPEGYSVSREKKERFSLILESASTNQTSMYLCASSQFTYEQFFGPGTRLTVL.

This clone was counted once. The chain joins TRBV15 to TRBJ2-3; possible D gene TRBD1, 7 bases. Per the germline V gene, CDR1 is LNHNV and CDR2 is YYDKDF (reference sequence). V was pared by 3 bases and J by 2 bases, with 15 bases between. The CDR3 covers 16 residues. CDR3 in DNA: TGTGCCACCAGCAGCGGGACAGAACTAGCCACAGATACGCAGTATTTT. Translating gives CATSSGTELATDTQYF.

The CDR3 sequence is CASSNQGYEQYF. The CDR3 DNA reads TGTGCCAGCTCAAACCAGGGCTACGAGCAGTACTTC. V is TRBV18 and J is TRBJ2-7; possibly TRBD1 for D (5 bases). The germline V gene encodes CDR1 KGHSH and CDR2 LQKENI. Trimming removed 5 bases at V and 3 bases at J, with 8 bases between. The CDR3 has 12 amino acids.

The chain employs TRBV28 and TRBJ2-1; 9 bases are a match to TRBD2. CDR3 size: 15 residues. The junction had 4 bases not matched to a gene; V was cut back by 3 bases and J by 4 bases. Germline V CDR1 and CDR2: MDHEN, SYDVKM. Written as DNA, the CDR3 is TGTGCCAGCAGTTTTAGGCTAGCGGGGTACAATGAGCAGTTCTTC. Its protein product is CASSFRLAGYNEQFF.

Only a few counts were recorded for this clone. J is TRBJ2-5 and V is TRBV9; 8 nucleotides line up with TRBD1. Germline V CDR1 and CDR2: SGDLS, YYNGEE. The CDR3 has 16 residues. V lost 0 bases, J lost 4 bases, and 8 bases stayed unmatched. CDR3: CASSVEAGQGGETQYF. As DNA, the CDR3 is TGTGCCAGCAGCGTAGAAGCAGGACAGGGTGGAGAGACCCAGTACTTC.

This chain connects TRBV28 to TRBJ2-2; the D is unclear. V was cut by 5 bases and J by 8 bases, with 18 bases left in between. Per germline, CDR1 MDHEN and CDR2 SYDVKM. CDR3 length: 15 amino acids. CDR3 in DNA: TGTGCCAGCAGTACCCCGGGCAACTCATGGGGGGAGCTGTTTTTT. Its translation: CASSTPGNSWGELFF.

The chain has TRBV5-1 and TRBJ1-1; tentatively, D is TRBD1 (6 bases). Germline values: CDR1 SGHRS, CDR2 YFSETQ. Trimming took off 2 bases at V and 0 bases at J, with 17 bases between the two ends. There are 17 residues in the CDR3. The CDR3 is CASSLSGDLGMNTEAFF. The CDR3 nucleotides read TGCGCCAGCAGCTTATCAGGGGATTTGGGGATGAACACTGAAGCTTTCTTT.

The genes are TRBV23-1 and TRBJ2-7; 8 bases map to TRBD1. TRBV23-1 is filed as an ORF, its function uncertain. CDR3 length: 19 residues. V shed 5 bases, J shed 3 bases, and the junction held 21 bases outside the gene matches. The CDR3 region has the DNA TGCGCCAGCAGTTACGACAGGGGAAGGGGAACTGGTTATTTCTACGAGCAGTACTTC. It is translated as CASSYDRGRGTGYFYEQYF.

A remark on this clone: A junction boundary mismatches the germline segment, possibly from a read error. V gene TRBV19 combines with J gene TRBJ2-7; tentative D call: TRBD2 (6 bases). The CDR3 totals 15 residues. Looked up from germline, CDR1 is LNHDA and CDR2 is SQIVND (reference sequence). CDR3 sequence reads: CASSFSVRGSYEQYF. In nucleotides, the CDR3 is TGTGCCAGTAGTTTTAGCGTTCGGGGGTCCTACGAGCAATACTTC.

The chain joins TRBV19 to TRBJ2-3; 11 bases line up with TRBD1. The CDR3 contains 14 residues. The J segment lost 4 bases and the V segment lost 5 bases, leaving 2 bases of the junction unmatched. Germline V gene lookup returns CDR1 LNHDA and CDR2 SQIVND (reference sequence). This CDR3 reads CASSRTGGSDTQYF. CDR3 bases: TGTGCCAGTAGTCGGACAGGGGGCTCAGATACGCAGTATTTT.

The chain recombines TRBV28 with TRBJ2-1; the D is unclear. The CDR3 sequence is 13 residues long. The V gene's germline CDR1 is MDHEN and CDR2 SYDVKM. V dropped 2 bases and J dropped 1 base, with 3 bases sitting between them. In nucleotides, the CDR3 is TGTGCCAGCAGTTTACAATCCTACAATGAGCAGTTCTTC. Protein sequence: CASSLQSYNEQFF.

The rearrangement links TRBV29-1 to TRBJ2-1; 8 positions agree with TRBD2. From germline, CDR1 is SQVTM and CDR2 ANQGSEA. J was trimmed by 8 bases and V by 1 base; bases with no gene match: 7. The CDR3 length is 14 residues. The CDR3 DNA reads TGCAGCGTTGAAGGTCCCGGACTAGCCGATGAGCAGTTCTTC. It translates to CSVEGPGLADEQFF.